These 27 T cell receptor beta chains were all obtained from the same sample, sequenced in a study of CXCR3-negative and CXCR3-positive naive CD8 T cells. UMI-labeled 5' RACE yielded the TRB cDNA libraries. Reprocessing the 5' RACE reads, TCRdb reports a single entry for every CDR3 protein and omits DNA. The specimen's table records roughly 89,000 distinct CDR3 sequences. The sequencing sample was made of naive CXCR3- CD8+ T cells from blood. Subset specified: CD45RO-CCR7+CD27+CD95- naive CD8+ T cells lacking CXCR3 (TNR3-). The receptors come from a human donor in good health. Some clones in this sample may be carry-over from other donors' samples.

V is TRBV7-7 and J is TRBJ2-7; absent DNA, TCRdb's TRBD1 call cannot be checked. The CDR3 contains 16 residues. From germline, CDR1 is SSHAT and CDR2 FNYEAQ (reference sequence). CDR3 sequence: CASSLVRDRVSYEQYF.

The chain is built from TRBV5-1 and TRBJ2-7; TCRdb proposes TRBD2, but this gene call is untestable without DNA. Germline loops: CDR1 SGHRS, CDR2 YFSETQ. CDR3 length: 13 amino acids. CDR3 region: CASSWDRGGEQYF.

CDR3 sequence: CASNLLGLAYEQYF. The rearrangement uses TRBV12-3 or TRBV12-4 and TRBJ2-7; TCRdb names TRBD2, which stays unverified in the absence of DNA. The CDR3 length is 14 residues.

This chain connects TRBV12-5 to TRBJ2-3; TCRdb picks TRBD2, but there is no DNA to check that call. CDR1 is LGHNT and CDR2 is FRNRAP in the germline V gene. This CDR3 has 16 residues. The CDR3 reads CASGFPTSGVTDTQYF.

V usage is TRBV6-6 and J usage is TRBJ2-7; TCRdb gives TRBD1 as the D gene, but with no DNA this cannot be confirmed. The germline CDR1 and CDR2 sequences are MNHNY and SVGAGI (reference sequence). The CDR3 is 14 residues long. This chain's CDR3 is CASRTGGSSYEQYF.

The V and J genes are TRBV7-7 and TRBJ2-1. Germline V gene data show CDR1 as SSHAT and CDR2 as FNYEAQ (reference sequence). The length of the CDR3 is 16 residues. This chain's CDR3 is CASSPDLTGLYNEQFF.

V is TRBV5-6 and J is TRBJ2-1. Germline V lookup: CDR1 SGHDT, CDR2 YYEEEE. The CDR3 sequence is 13 residues long. The CDR3 here is CASSSGEVDEQFF. Filled out from reference TRBV5-6 and TRBJ2-1, the complete variable domain reads DAGVTQSPTHLIKTRGQQVTLRCSPKSGHDTVSWYQQALGQGPQFIFQYYEEEERQRGNFPDRFSGHQFPNYSSELNVNALLLGDSALYLCASSSGEVDEQFFGPGTRLTVL.

V is TRBV3-1 and J is TRBJ2-7; checking the TCRdb D call of TRBD2 is not possible without DNA. Germline CDR1 LGHDT, CDR2 YNNKEL (reference sequence). This CDR3 spans 13 amino acids. CDR3 in amino acids: CASSPGLYYEQYF.

V and J are TRBV12-3 or TRBV12-4 and TRBJ2-5; as DNA is missing, the TRBD2 call by TCRdb cannot be tested. The length of the CDR3 is 15 residues. The CDR3: CASSPPGLARETQYF.

The rearrangement links TRBV7-3 to TRBJ1-1; TCRdb indicates TRBD1, and absent DNA this call remains unverified. Germline values: CDR1 SGHTA, CDR2 FQGTGA. The CDR3 sequence is 13 residues long. The CDR3 loop reads CASSLLQGTEAFF.

The rearrangement links TRBV29-1 to TRBJ2-2; absent DNA, TCRdb's TRBD1 call cannot be checked. The germline V gene encodes CDR1 SQVTM and CDR2 ANQGSEA. The CDR3 covers 14 residues. CDR3 in amino acids: CSPCRRLSAGELFF.

V gene TRBV12-3 or TRBV12-4 combines with J gene TRBJ1-1. The CDR3 extends over 14 amino acids. The CDR3 reads CASSSAGLNTEAFF.

The rearrangement links TRBV28 to TRBJ2-5; the TCRdb D gene call, TRBD2, has no DNA to confirm it. CDR3 size: 15 residues. The germline CDR1 and CDR2 sequences are MDHEN and SYDVKM. The CDR3 spells CASSAGLREGETQYF.

J is TRBJ2-1 and V is TRBV29-1; TCRdb calls TRBD2, which cannot be checked without DNA. This CDR3 is built from 17 residues. Germline-derived CDR1 and CDR2 are SQVTM and ANQGSEA. The CDR3 is CSVEVWAGGGADDEQFF.

The rearrangement links TRBV6-2 or TRBV6-3 to TRBJ2-7; TCRdb picks TRBD2, but there is no DNA to check that call. The CDR3 is 18 amino acids. The germline gives CDR1 MNHEY, CDR2 SVGEGT. The CDR3 reads CASSYSVTSGGAADEQYF.

The CDR3 loop reads CASTFTGRSDTQYF. The gene calls are TRBV14 and TRBJ2-3; TCRdb picks TRBD1, but there is no DNA to check that call. Per germline, CDR1 SGHDN and CDR2 FVKESK. The CDR3 covers 14 residues.

J is TRBJ1-2 and V is TRBV3-1; as DNA is missing, the TRBD1 call by TCRdb cannot be tested. The CDR3 has 14 amino acids. The germline V gene has CDR1 LGHDT and CDR2 YNNKEL (reference sequence). CDR3 region: CASSQDLRERGYTF.

This rearrangement joins TRBV15 to TRBJ2-7; the TCRdb D gene call, TRBD1, has no DNA to confirm it. The germline V gene has CDR1 LNHNV and CDR2 YYDKDF (reference sequence). This CDR3 has 16 residues. The CDR3 is CATSKVPGTESYEQYF.

J is TRBJ2-3 and V is TRBV5-1; the TCRdb D gene call, TRBD2, has no DNA to confirm it. Germline V gives CDR1 SGHRS, CDR2 YFSETQ. The CDR3 sequence is 15 residues long. The CDR3: CASTFSGSLTDTQYF.

The V and J genes are TRBV10-2 and TRBJ1-3. This CDR3 is built from 11 residues. From germline, CDR1 is WSHSY and CDR2 SAAADI. CDR3 sequence: CASFSGNTIYF.

This chain links TRBV4-2 with TRBJ2-3; the D call of TRBD2 rests on TCRdb alone, since no DNA is present to check it. The CDR3 spans 15 residues. CDR1 is LGHNA and CDR2 is YNFKEQ in the germline V gene. CDR3 loop: CASSLLAGVADTQYF.

J is TRBJ2-2 and V is TRBV28; TCRdb names TRBD1, which stays unverified in the absence of DNA. CDR3 length equals 15 residues. Germline CDR1 is MDHEN and CDR2 is SYDVKM. CDR3 residues: CASSTPTGVTGELFF.

This rearrangement joins TRBV29-1 to TRBJ2-1; TCRdb's assignment of TRBD2 cannot be checked, as there is no DNA. In germline, CDR1 is SQVTM, CDR2 ANQGSEA. The CDR3 extends over 12 amino acids. This CDR3 reads CSAQGAGGEQFF.

This chain links TRBV5-4 with TRBJ2-7. Germline V CDR1 and CDR2: SGHNT, YYREEE (reference sequence). The CDR3 sequence is 15 residues long. The CDR3 spells CASSFSLASSYEQYF.

The chain combines TRBV27 with TRBJ2-1; TCRdb returns TRBD2, unconfirmable since there is no DNA. Per germline, CDR1 MNHEY and CDR2 SMNVEV (reference sequence). This CDR3 is 16 amino acids long. This CDR3 is CASSLSGLAVYNEQFF.

This chain connects TRBV30 to TRBJ2-2; TCRdb outputs TRBD2, but without DNA this stays unchecked. This CDR3 contains 16 residues. CDR1 and CDR2 from the germline V gene are GTSNPN and SVGIG (reference sequence). The CDR3 here is CACMTSGRSNTGELFF.

This rearrangement joins TRBV4-2 to TRBJ2-3. The germline gives CDR1 LGHNA, CDR2 YNFKEQ. The CDR3 extends over 15 amino acids. The CDR3 protein is CASRVAASSTDTQYF.